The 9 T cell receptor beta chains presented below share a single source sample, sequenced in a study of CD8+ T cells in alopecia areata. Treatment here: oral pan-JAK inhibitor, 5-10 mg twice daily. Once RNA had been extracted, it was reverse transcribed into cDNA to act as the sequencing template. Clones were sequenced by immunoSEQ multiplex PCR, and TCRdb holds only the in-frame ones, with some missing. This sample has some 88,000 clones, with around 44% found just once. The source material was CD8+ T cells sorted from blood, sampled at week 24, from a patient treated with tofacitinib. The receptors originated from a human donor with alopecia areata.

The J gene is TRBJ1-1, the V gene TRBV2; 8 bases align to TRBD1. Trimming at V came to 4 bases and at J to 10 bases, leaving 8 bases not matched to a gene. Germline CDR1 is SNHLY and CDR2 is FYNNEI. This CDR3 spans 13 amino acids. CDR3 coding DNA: TGTGCCAGCAGTGTACCGGGACAGGTCGGAGCTTTCTTT. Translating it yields CASSVPGQVGAFF.

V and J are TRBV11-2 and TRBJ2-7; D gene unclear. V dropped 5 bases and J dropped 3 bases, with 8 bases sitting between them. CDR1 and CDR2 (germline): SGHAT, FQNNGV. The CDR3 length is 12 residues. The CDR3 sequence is CASSQSHYEQYF. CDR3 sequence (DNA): TGTGCCAGCAGCCAGTCACACTACGAGCAGTACTTC.

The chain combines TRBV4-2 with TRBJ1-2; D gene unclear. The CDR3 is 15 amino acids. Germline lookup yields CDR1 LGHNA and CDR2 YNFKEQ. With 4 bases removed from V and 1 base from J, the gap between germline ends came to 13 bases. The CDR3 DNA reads TGTGCCAGCAGCCCCCGAGGAGATTTTAACTATGGCTACACCTTC. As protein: CASSPRGDFNYGYTF.

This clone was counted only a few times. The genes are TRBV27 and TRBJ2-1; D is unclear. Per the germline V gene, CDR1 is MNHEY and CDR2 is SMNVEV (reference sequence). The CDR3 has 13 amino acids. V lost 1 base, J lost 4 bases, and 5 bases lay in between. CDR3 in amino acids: CASSLWLYNEQFF. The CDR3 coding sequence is TGTGCCAGCAGTTTATGGTTGTACAATGAGCAGTTCTTC.

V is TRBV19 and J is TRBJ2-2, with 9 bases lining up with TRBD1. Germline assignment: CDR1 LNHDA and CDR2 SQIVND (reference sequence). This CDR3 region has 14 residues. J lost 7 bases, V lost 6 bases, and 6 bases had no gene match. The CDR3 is CASSRTGEGGELFF. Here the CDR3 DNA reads TGTGCCAGTAGCAGGACAGGGGAGGGCGGGGAGCTGTTTTTT.

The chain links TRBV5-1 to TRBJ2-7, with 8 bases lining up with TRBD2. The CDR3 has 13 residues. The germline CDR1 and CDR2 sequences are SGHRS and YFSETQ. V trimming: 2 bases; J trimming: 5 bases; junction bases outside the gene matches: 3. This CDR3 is CASSFTGGDEQYF. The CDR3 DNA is TGCGCCAGCAGCTTTACGGGAGGGGACGAGCAGTACTTC.

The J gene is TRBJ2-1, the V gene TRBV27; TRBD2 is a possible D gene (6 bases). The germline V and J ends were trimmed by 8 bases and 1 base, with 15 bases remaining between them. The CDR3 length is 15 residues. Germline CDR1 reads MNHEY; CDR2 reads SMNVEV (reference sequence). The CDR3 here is CASGHSGSSYNEQFF. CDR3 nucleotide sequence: TGTGCCAGCGGCCATAGCGGCTCTTCCTACAATGAGCAGTTCTTC.

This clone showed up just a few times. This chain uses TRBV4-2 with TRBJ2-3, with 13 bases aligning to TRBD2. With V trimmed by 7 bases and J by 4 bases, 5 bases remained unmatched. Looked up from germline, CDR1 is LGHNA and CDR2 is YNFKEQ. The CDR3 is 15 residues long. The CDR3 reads CASTRLAGGSDTQYF. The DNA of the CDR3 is TGTGCCAGCACCAGACTAGCGGGAGGTTCAGATACGCAGTATTTT.

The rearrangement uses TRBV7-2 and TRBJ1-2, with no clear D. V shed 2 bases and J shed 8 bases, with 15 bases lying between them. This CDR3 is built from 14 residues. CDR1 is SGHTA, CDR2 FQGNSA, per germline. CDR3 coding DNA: TGTGCCAGCAGCTTACCCGGACTGCTCGAAGGCTACACCTTC. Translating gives CASSLPGLLEGYTF. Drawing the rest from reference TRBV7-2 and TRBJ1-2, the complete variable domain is GAGVSQSPSNKVTEKGKDVELRCDPISGHTALYWYRQSLGQGLEFLIYFQGNSAPDKSGLPSDRFSAERTGGSVSTLTIQRTQQEDSAVYLCASSLPGLLEGYTFGSGTRLTVV.